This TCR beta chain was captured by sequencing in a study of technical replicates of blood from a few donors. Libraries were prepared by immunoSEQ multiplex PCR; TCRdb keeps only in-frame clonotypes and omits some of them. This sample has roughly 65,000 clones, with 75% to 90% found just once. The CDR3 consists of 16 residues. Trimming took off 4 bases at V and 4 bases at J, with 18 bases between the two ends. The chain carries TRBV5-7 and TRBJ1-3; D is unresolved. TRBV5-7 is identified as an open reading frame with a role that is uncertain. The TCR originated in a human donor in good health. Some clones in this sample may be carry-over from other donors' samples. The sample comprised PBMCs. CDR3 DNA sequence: TGTGCCAGCAGCCTGGAGGCATTCAGGCGCGGAAACACCATATATTTT. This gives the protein CASSLEAFRRGNTIYF.